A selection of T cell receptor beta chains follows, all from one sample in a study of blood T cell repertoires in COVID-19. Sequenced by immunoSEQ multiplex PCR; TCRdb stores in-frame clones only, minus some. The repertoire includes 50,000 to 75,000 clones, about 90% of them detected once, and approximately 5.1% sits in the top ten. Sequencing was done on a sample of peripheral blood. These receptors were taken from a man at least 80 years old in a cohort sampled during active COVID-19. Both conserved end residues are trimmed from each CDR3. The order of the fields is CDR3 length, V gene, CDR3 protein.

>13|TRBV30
AWNPSGAAGETQY
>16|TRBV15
ATSRKPAGQGASGELF
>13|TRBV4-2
ASSQELGVARGYT
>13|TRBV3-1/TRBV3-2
ASSLLAGGQDTQY
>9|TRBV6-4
ASSDSVGYT
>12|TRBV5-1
ASRSGQHSYEQY
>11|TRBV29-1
SVGTVRQETQY
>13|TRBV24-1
ATSDPGQDTDTQY
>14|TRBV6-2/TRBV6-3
ASSYSIGARDSEAF
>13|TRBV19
ASSIGTGGGYEQF
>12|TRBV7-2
ASRAGILNTEAF
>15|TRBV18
ASSPRMTGGAYNEQF
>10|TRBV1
TSARGQETQY
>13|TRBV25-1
ASSEFGTLYNEQF
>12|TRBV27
ASSLSFSTDTQY
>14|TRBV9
ASSVTGYATNEKLF
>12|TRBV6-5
ASTRDFPNYTQY
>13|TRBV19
ASSIGDRAMETQY
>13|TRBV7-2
ASSLRTGANQPQH
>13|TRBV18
ASSLTGQGDSPLH
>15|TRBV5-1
ASSLDAGAKTNEKLF
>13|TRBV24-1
ATSDLRQTSYEQY
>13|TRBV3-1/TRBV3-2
ASSPRDRGNREQY
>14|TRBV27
ASSLRQGGPGNTIY
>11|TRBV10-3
AISESGDETQY
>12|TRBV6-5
ASTQGTYNYGYT
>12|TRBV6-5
ASSYSGLGNEQF
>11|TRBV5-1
ASSSYPGETQY
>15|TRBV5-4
ASSSRLAGEGTDTQY
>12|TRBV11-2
ASSWDRNTGELF
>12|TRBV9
ASSVDHQYTEAF
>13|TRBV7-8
ASSGVAGGAETQY
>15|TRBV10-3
AISETAGAGNNSPLH
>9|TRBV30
AWSTGDTQY
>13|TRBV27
ASSAGDTYNSPLH
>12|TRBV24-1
ATLPGGDADTQY
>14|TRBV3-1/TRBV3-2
ASSPGTGVGNEKLF
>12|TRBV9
ASSATSGQETQY
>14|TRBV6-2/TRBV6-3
ASSYSIREPTDTQY